Listed below are T cell receptor beta chains from one sample, sequenced in a study of glioma-infiltrating T cells after dendritic cell vaccination. Here immunoSEQ multiplex PCR was the method, and the copy in TCRdb shows in-frame clones only, minus some. The table shows about 82,000 clones, with 70% to 90% occurring only once. The sequencing used blood, collected before dendritic cell vaccination. The source of these receptors is a human donor with glioblastoma. CDR3s include the opening cysteine and the closing phenylalanine or tryptophan. The D gene is left open where the match is weak. Some rows have no size entry. The others give once, few or many, or a class for an expanded clone.

v_gene	d_gene	abundance	j_gene	CDR3nt	CDR3aa
TRBV30	NA	NA	TRBJ1-2	TGTGCCTGGAGTGACTCGGGCTATGGCTACACCTTC	CAWSDSGYGYTF
TRBV9	TRBD1	NA	TRBJ1-1	TGTGCCAGCAGCGTTACAGGGGTCTTGAACACTGAAGCTTTCTTT	CASSVTGVLNTEAFF
TRBV19	TRBD1	NA	TRBJ1-1	TGTGCCAGTAGTAGGCCGGGACAGACCACTGAAGCTTTCTTT	CASSRPGQTTEAFF
TRBV6-1	NA	NA	TRBJ1-2	TGTGCCAGCAGTGAAACCATAGGGGACTATGGCTACACCTTC	CASSETIGDYGYTF
TRBV7-7	NA	once	TRBJ2-3	TGTGCCCTCAGGTGCACAGATACGCAGTATTTT	CALRCTDTQYF
TRBV6-5	TRBD1	NA	TRBJ1-1	TGTGCCAGCAGTTCGGGACAGACAAACACTGAAGCTTTCTTT	CASSSGQTNTEAFF
TRBV7-6	TRBD1	NA	TRBJ2-2	TGTGCCAGCAGCTTAAAGCCCGGGACAGGAGTCCGAATAGTAAACACCGGGGAGCTGTTTTTT	CASSLKPGTGVRIVNTGELFF
TRBV7-2	TRBD2	NA	TRBJ2-5	TGTGCCAGCAGCGGGGGGGTACAAGAGACCCAGTACTTC	CASSGGVQETQYF
TRBV28	NA	NA	TRBJ1-1	TGTGCCAGCATCCCTAGGCAGGGGCTTGCGGCTGAAGCTTTCTTT	CASIPRQGLAAEAFF
TRBV5-6	TRBD1	medium-sized	TRBJ2-5	TGTGCCAGCAGCTCCCGGGACCGGGACAGGGTGTGGGAGACCCAGTACTTC	CASSSRDRDRVWETQYF
TRBV30	NA	few	TRBJ2-5	TGTGCCTGGAGTGGTTCAGGCTACCAAGAGACCCAGTACTTC	CAWSGSGYQETQYF
TRBV5-4	TRBD1	NA	TRBJ2-3	TGTGCCAGCAGCCTTCAGGGGGCCACAGATACGCAGTATTTT	CASSLQGATDTQYF
TRBV19	TRBD2	NA	TRBJ2-7	TGTGCCAGTAGTCCGCGGGGTAGCGGGAGTTTGTACGAGCAGTACTTC	CASSPRGSGSLYEQYF
TRBV10-3	NA	NA	TRBJ1-1	TGTGCCATCAGTGAGTCGACTCGGGGGGCAGGCACTGAAGCTTTCTTT	CAISESTRGAGTEAFF
TRBV18	NA	once	TRBJ1-1	TGTGCCAGCTCTTTAGAAACAGGCCAGCGCACTGAAGCTTTCTTT	CASSLETGQRTEAFF
TRBV19	NA	NA	TRBJ1-5	TGTGCCAGTAGTAACCCCTCCGGGGAAGGGTACAATCAGCCCCAGCATTTT	CASSNPSGEGYNQPQHF
TRBV5-1	TRBD2	NA	TRBJ2-5	TGCGCCAGCAGCTTGGCCGGGGGGAGTGGGGGAGAGACCCAGTACTTC	CASSLAGGSGGETQYF
TRBV5-4	TRBD1	NA	TRBJ2-1	TGTGCCAGCAGCTTAGAGACAGGGATGTGGAATGAGCAGTTCTTC	CASSLETGMWNEQFF
TRBV5-1	NA	once	TRBJ2-7	TGCGCCAGCAGCTTGGCAGGACAGAACTACGAGCAGTACTTC	CASSLAGQNYEQYF